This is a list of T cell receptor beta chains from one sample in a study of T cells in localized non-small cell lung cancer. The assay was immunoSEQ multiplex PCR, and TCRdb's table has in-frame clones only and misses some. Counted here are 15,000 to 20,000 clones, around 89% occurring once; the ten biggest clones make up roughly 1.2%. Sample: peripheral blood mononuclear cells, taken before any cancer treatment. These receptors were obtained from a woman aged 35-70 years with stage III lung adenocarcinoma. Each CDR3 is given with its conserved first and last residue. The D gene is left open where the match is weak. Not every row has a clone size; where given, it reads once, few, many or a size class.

cdr3_nt: TGTGCCAGCAGTCCCGCAGGGGGCAGGAATCAGCCCCAGCATTTT
cdr3_aa: CASSPAGGRNQPQHF
v_call: TRBV2
d_call: TRBD1
clone_size: few
j_call: TRBJ1-5

cdr3_nt: TGTGCCAGCAGTGGTACAGCCCCTAATGAAAAACTGTTTTTT
cdr3_aa: CASSGTAPNEKLFF
v_call: TRBV6-1
d_call: .
clone_size: .
j_call: TRBJ1-4

cdr3_nt: TGCGCCAGCAGCTTGGTTGGGACTAGTCGATCCTACAATGAGCAGTTCTTC
cdr3_aa: CASSLVGTSRSYNEQFF
v_call: TRBV5-1
d_call: TRBD2
clone_size: once
j_call: TRBJ2-1

cdr3_nt: TGTGCCATCAGTGACGTAACCTACGAGCAGTACTTC
cdr3_aa: CAISDVTYEQYF
v_call: TRBV10-3
d_call: .
clone_size: .
j_call: TRBJ2-7

cdr3_nt: TGTGCCAGCAGATCGACTAGCTACGAGCAGTACTTC
cdr3_aa: CASRSTSYEQYF
v_call: TRBV7-9
d_call: .
clone_size: few
j_call: TRBJ2-7

cdr3_nt: TGTGCCAGTAGTACGGGCCTCATGAATAGCAATCAGCCCCAGCATTTT
cdr3_aa: CASSTGLMNSNQPQHF
v_call: TRBV19
d_call: .
clone_size: .
j_call: TRBJ1-5

cdr3_nt: TGTGCCAGCAGTACGGACAGGGCAAACTATGGCTACACCTTC
cdr3_aa: CASSTDRANYGYTF
v_call: TRBV27
d_call: TRBD1
clone_size: .
j_call: TRBJ1-2

cdr3_nt: TGTGCCAGCAGCTTAGGGGGGAGGTCTTATGAAAAACTGTTTTTT
cdr3_aa: CASSLGGRSYEKLFF
v_call: TRBV7-2
d_call: .
clone_size: .
j_call: TRBJ1-4

cdr3_nt: TGCGCCAGCAGCTGGGGACCCGGGACAGTCTCCTACGAGCAGTACTTC
cdr3_aa: CASSWGPGTVSYEQYF
v_call: TRBV5-1
d_call: TRBD1
clone_size: .
j_call: TRBJ2-7

cdr3_nt: TGTGCTAGTGGTTTGTCCCGACAGGGAAGCTACGAGCAGTACTTC
cdr3_aa: CASGLSRQGSYEQYF
v_call: TRBV12-5
d_call: TRBD1
clone_size: .
j_call: TRBJ2-7

cdr3_nt: TGTGCCAGCAAGGCCGGCGGGGTCGGTGGCTACACCTTC
cdr3_aa: CASKAGGVGGYTF
v_call: TRBV6-1
d_call: .
clone_size: .
j_call: TRBJ1-2

cdr3_nt: TGTGCCAGCAGCTTAGGGGGCGGCTACACCTTC
cdr3_aa: CASSLGGGYTF
v_call: TRBV11-2
d_call: .
clone_size: .
j_call: TRBJ1-2

cdr3_nt: TGTGCCAGTAGTATTGAGACAAACACCGGGGAGCTGTTTTTT
cdr3_aa: CASSIETNTGELFF
v_call: TRBV19
d_call: .
clone_size: .
j_call: TRBJ2-2

cdr3_nt: TGTGCCAGCAGCCCCGACAGGGGGACCTACGAGCAGTACTTC
cdr3_aa: CASSPDRGTYEQYF
v_call: TRBV7-2
d_call: TRBD1
clone_size: .
j_call: TRBJ2-7

cdr3_nt: TGTGCCAGCAGGCCGGGGGAGAGCACAGATACGCAGTATTTT
cdr3_aa: CASRPGESTDTQYF
v_call: TRBV7-2
d_call: .
clone_size: .
j_call: TRBJ2-3

cdr3_nt: TGTGCCTGGAGTGCGCGGGACCGTGAAGCTTTCTTT
cdr3_aa: CAWSARDREAFF
v_call: TRBV30
d_call: .
clone_size: .
j_call: TRBJ1-1

cdr3_nt: TGTGCCAGCTCACCCCCCCTGGCCCTGTATGAGCAGTACTTC
cdr3_aa: CASSPPLALYEQYF
v_call: TRBV18
d_call: .
clone_size: .
j_call: TRBJ2-7

cdr3_nt: TGTGCCAGCAGACTCACTTCAATGCAAGAGACCCAGTACTTC
cdr3_aa: CASRLTSMQETQYF
v_call: TRBV7-2
d_call: .
clone_size: once
j_call: TRBJ2-5

cdr3_nt: TGCGCCAGCAGCTTTCTCCCTAGCGGTATCACAGATACGCAGTATTTT
cdr3_aa: CASSFLPSGITDTQYF
v_call: TRBV5-1
d_call: TRBD2
clone_size: .
j_call: TRBJ2-3

cdr3_nt: TGCGCCAGCAGTCCCGGGACATCGAACACTGAAGCTTTCTTT
cdr3_aa: CASSPGTSNTEAFF
v_call: TRBV10-2
d_call: .
clone_size: .
j_call: TRBJ1-1

cdr3_nt: TGTGCCAGCAGCTTCAAGGCGGGGGTAACCGAGCAGTACTTC
cdr3_aa: CASSFKAGVTEQYF
v_call: TRBV7-2
d_call: TRBD2
clone_size: .
j_call: TRBJ2-7

cdr3_nt: TGCGCCAGCAGCTCACTAACAGGGGGCCCTGAAGCTTTCTTT
cdr3_aa: CASSSLTGGPEAFF
v_call: TRBV5-1
d_call: TRBD1
clone_size: .
j_call: TRBJ1-1

cdr3_nt: TGTGCCAGTAGTATGGAAACTCTGGGACTAGCGGCGAACACCGGGGAGCTGTTTTTT
cdr3_aa: CASSMETLGLAANTGELFF
v_call: TRBV19
d_call: TRBD2
clone_size: .
j_call: TRBJ2-2